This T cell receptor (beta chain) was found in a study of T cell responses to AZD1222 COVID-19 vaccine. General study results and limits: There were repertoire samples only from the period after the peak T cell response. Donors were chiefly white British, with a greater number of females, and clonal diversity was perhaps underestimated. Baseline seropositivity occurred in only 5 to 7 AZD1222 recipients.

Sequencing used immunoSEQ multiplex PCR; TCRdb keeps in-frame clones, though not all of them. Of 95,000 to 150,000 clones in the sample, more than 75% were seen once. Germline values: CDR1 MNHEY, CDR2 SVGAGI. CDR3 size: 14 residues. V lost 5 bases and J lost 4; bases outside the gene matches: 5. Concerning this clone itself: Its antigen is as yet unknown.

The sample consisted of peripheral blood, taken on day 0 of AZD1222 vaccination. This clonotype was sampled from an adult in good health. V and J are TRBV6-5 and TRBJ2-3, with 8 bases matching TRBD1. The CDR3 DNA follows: TGTGCCAGCAGTCCCGACAGGGGCCCAGATACGCAGTATTTT. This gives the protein CASSPDRGPDTQYF.